This T cell receptor beta chain was observed in a study of T cells in Graves' hyperthyroidism and ophthalmopathy. Study-wide results and limits: Blood shared most expanded thyroid clonotypes above 0.001. The authors' 13 V-J model separated ophthalmopathy from stable hyperthyroidism.

CDR1 is SGHRS, CDR2 YFSETQ, per germline. V was pared by 2 bases and J by 3 bases, with 14 bases between. The CDR3 is made up of 15 amino acids. Amplified regions were TCR beta CDR3 sequences from RNA transcripts. RT-PCR in the first round (using the HTBI primer set) targeted the TCR CDR3. MiXCR, run by TCRdb on the multiplex PCR reads, gives a single entry per CDR3 protein. The sample lists roughly 660,000 distinct CDR3 sequences, approximately 15% occurring once. Graves' hyperthyroidism was deemed stable given no ophthalmopathy progression within 18 months. Each 10 ml fresh peripheral blood draw supplied the PBMCs. Turning to this clonotype: Its antigen is unidentified.

The genes are TRBV5-1 and TRBJ1-1; the D is unclear. This sequence was found in a man aged 50-59 years with Graves' hyperthyroidism. Sequenced material: blood. For the CDR3, the DNA is TGCGCCAGCAGCTTCGAGGGAAGTACGTACACTGAAGCTTTCTTT. It encodes CASSFEGSTYTEAFF.